The clone carrying this TCR beta chain has more than one count but fewer than ten. Its target is unknown. This specimen comes from a study of cytomegalovirus exposure and HLA in healthy donors. Study-level information: Unique TCRs from HLA-typed donors, 80 million to 90 million of them, were held in an early data release.

In the PCR, 60 Vbeta and 13 Jbeta primers were used. The table came from immunoSEQ multiplex PCR; TCRdb's copy has only in-frame clones and leaves some out. The sample has under 130,000 clones, roughly 70% seen once. Study-wide points: In a later analysis, TCR beta V- and J-gene trimming was associated with a missense DCLRE1C variant. In presence/absence analyses, roughly uniform sequencing depth across donors was assumed.

The specimen was PBMCs. This TCR was recovered from a man between 35 and 55 years old in good health and CMV-seropositive.

CDR3 sequence reads: CATERGGATGNTIYF. CDR3 sequence (DNA): TGTGCCACCGAAAGGGGGGGCGCGACTGGAAACACCATATATTTT. V usage is TRBV5-4 and J usage is TRBJ1-3, with D possibly being TRBD1 (6 bases). Germline-derived CDR1 and CDR2 are SGHNT and YYREEE (reference sequence). The CDR3 runs to 15 residues. V was cut by 9 bases and J by 2 bases, with 18 bases left in between.